Following are 23 T cell receptor beta chains from one sample sequenced in a study of cytomegalovirus exposure and HLA in healthy donors. The PCR employed 60 Vbeta primers together with 13 Jbeta primers. Using immunoSEQ multiplex PCR, the repertoire was profiled, and TCRdb retains in-frame clones only, with some absent. The sample has a few hundred thousand clones; around 75% are singletons. Sequencing input: PBMCs. These receptors were obtained from a woman between 25 and 40 years old in good health and CMV-seronegative.

A few counts support this clone. J is TRBJ1-1 and V is TRBV10-3, with a weak D call TRBD1 (6 bases). This CDR3 contains 14 residues. V dropped 6 bases and J dropped 1 base, with 12 bases sitting between them. CDR1 ENHRY and CDR2 SYGVKD come from the germline V gene. CDR3 in amino acids: CAIRPTGTNTEAFF. DNA for the CDR3: TGTGCCATCAGGCCTACAGGGACGAACACTGAAGCTTTCTTT.

This chain links TRBV4-2 with TRBJ2-2; perhaps TRBD2 as D (6 bases). The ends were cut back, 0 bases at V and 3 bases at J, with 17 bases in the middle. This CDR3 is built from 18 residues. Germline V gene data show CDR1 as LGHNA and CDR2 as YNFKEQ. The DNA for the CDR3 is TGTGCCAGCAGCCAAGAGGGGACTTCTGCGACGGACACCGGGGAGCTGTTTTTT. Amino acids: CASSQEGTSATDTGELFF.

The CDR3 here is CASTVAGSSSYNEQFF. The CDR3 nucleotides are TGTGCCAGCACGGTAGCGGGATCGAGCTCCTACAATGAGCAGTTCTTC. The V gene is TRBV9, the J gene TRBJ2-1; 8 nucleotides align to TRBD2. V lost 6 bases and J lost 0; bases outside the gene matches: 8. Germline V gene lookup returns CDR1 SGDLS and CDR2 YYNGEE. The CDR3 sequence is 16 residues long.

About this clone: Germline and junction disagree at one end, which may indicate a read error. The gene calls are TRBV7-9 and TRBJ1-4; perhaps TRBD1 as D (6 bases). The CDR3 contains 16 residues. CDR1 and CDR2 (germline): SEHNR, FQNEAQ (reference sequence). The CDR3 sequence: CSSSTGTTPLNEKLFF. DNA for the CDR3: TGTTCCAGCAGCACAGGGACAACTCCGCTTAATGAAAAACTGTTTTTT.

The chain couples TRBV29-1 to TRBJ2-3, with a possible D match to TRBD2 (7 bases). Per germline, CDR1 SQVTM and CDR2 ANQGSEA. This CDR3 has 13 residues. Trimming took 8 bases from V and 6 from J, leaving 18 bases between them. CDR3 residues: CSLSGGATDTQYF. CDR3 bases: TGCAGCTTGTCGGGGGGCGCCACGGATACGCAGTATTTT.

The V and J genes are TRBV30 and TRBJ2-2; D perhaps matches TRBD2 (6 bases). Trimming removed 3 bases from V and 5 bases from J, with 13 bases in between. Germline V gene data show CDR1 as GTSNPN and CDR2 as SVGIG (reference sequence). This CDR3 spans 14 amino acids. The CDR3: CAWRPGSDTGELFF. CDR3 bases: TGTGCCTGGAGGCCCGGGAGCGATACCGGGGAGCTGTTTTTT.

This clone was picked up one time. The chain employs TRBV7-9 and TRBJ1-3; D perhaps matches TRBD1 (5 bases). This CDR3 is built from 16 residues. V shed 3 bases and J shed 0 bases, with 12 bases lying between them. The V gene's germline CDR1 is SEHNR and CDR2 FQNEAQ (reference sequence). This chain's CDR3 is CASSFDTGFSGNTIYF. In nucleotides, the CDR3 is TGTGCCAGCAGCTTTGATACAGGCTTCTCTGGAAACACCATATATTTT.

This sequence joins TRBV11-2 and TRBJ2-1; TRBD2 agrees at 7 bases. The CDR3 is made up of 15 amino acids. Germline trimming cut 5 bases from V and 8 bases from J; bases unmatched to any gene: 12. Germline assignment: CDR1 SGHAT and CDR2 FQNNGV. The CDR3 DNA reads as TGTGCCAGCAGCCGGGGGGACGCTGAGGTGGATGAGCAGTTCTTC. Translation gives CASSRGDAEVDEQFF.

The gene calls are TRBV5-4 and TRBJ1-3; the D gene is possibly TRBD1 (6 bases). This CDR3 comprises 15 residues. Trimming cost V 0 bases and J 1 base, with 8 bases left between them. CDR1 is SGHNT, CDR2 YYREEE, per germline (reference sequence). CDR3 loop: CASSLGQVSGNTIYF. In nucleotides, the CDR3 is TGTGCCAGCAGCTTGGGACAGGTTTCTGGAAACACCATATATTTT. Drawing the rest from reference TRBV5-4 and TRBJ1-3, the complete variable domain is ETGVTQSPTHLIKTRGQQVTLRCSSQSGHNTVSWYQQALGQGPQFIFQYYREEENGRGNFPPRFSGLQFPNYSSELNVNALELDDSALYLCASSLGQVSGNTIYFGEGSWLTVV.

This clone came up a few times. The rearrangement uses TRBV2 and TRBJ1-5; D is unresolved. Germline CDR1 SNHLY, CDR2 FYNNEI. There are 16 residues in the CDR3. Trimming shortened V by 2 bases and J by 0 bases, and 11 bases separated the two germline ends. The CDR3 DNA sequence: TGTGCCAGCAGTGAACAGCAGGTCCCTAGCAATCAGCCCCAGCATTTT. Residues: CASSEQQVPSNQPQHF.

V gene TRBV7-9 combines with J gene TRBJ2-5, with 10 bases that match TRBD1. The V gene end was trimmed by 5 bases and the J gene end by 5 bases; junction bases not matched to a gene: 5. The germline V gene encodes CDR1 SEHNR and CDR2 FQNEAQ (reference sequence). This CDR3 is built from 14 residues. The CDR3 sequence: CASSDRGRVETQYF. CDR3 sequence (DNA): TGTGCCAGCAGCGACAGGGGGCGAGTGGAGACCCAGTACTTC.

As for this clone: An end of the junction differs from the germline gene, which may be a read error. The chain links TRBV5-5 to TRBJ1-3; 9 positions match TRBD1. The CDR3 contains 18 residues. Germline CDR1 SGHKS, CDR2 YYEKEE (reference sequence). CDR3 bases: TGTGCCATCAGCTTGGGGGATGGCCCACAGGGGGCTGAAAACACCATATATTTT. Protein product: CAISLGDGPQGAENTIYF.

This chain links TRBV2 with TRBJ2-7, with D perhaps TRBD2 (8 bases). Germline V gene data show CDR1 as SNHLY and CDR2 as FYNNEI. The V and J ends lost 8 bases and 5 bases respectively, with 28 bases between them. The CDR3 has 17 residues. In DNA, the CDR3 is TGTGCCAGCGTCGTAGGGGGCCCGGGGGGGCCAGGGAACGAGCAGTACTTC. This encodes CASVVGGPGGPGNEQYF.

This sequence joins TRBV20-1 and TRBJ1-2; D may be TRBD1 (5 bases). The CDR3 is made up of 11 amino acids. Germline V lookup: CDR1 DFQATT, CDR2 SNEGSKA (reference sequence). Here the CDR3 reads CRVGGVDGYTF. The CDR3 DNA follows: TGCAGGGTAGGAGGGGTGGATGGCTACACCTTC.

This clone was observed a few times. The genes are TRBV7-8 and TRBJ2-1, with 10 bases aligning to TRBD2. From germline, CDR1 is SGHVS and CDR2 FQNEAQ. The CDR3 has 18 residues. Trimming removed 1 base from V and 3 bases from J; junction bases left unmatched: 9. CDR3 amino acids: CASSLGSGRILLYNEQFF. The CDR3 bases are TGTGCCAGCAGCTTAGGTAGCGGGAGGATCTTGCTCTACAATGAGCAGTTCTTC.

As concerns this clone: The same CDR3 can be traced to other DNA sequences in this sample. The rearrangement joins TRBV5-1 to TRBJ2-7, with 11 positions matching TRBD1. Germline V gene data show CDR1 as SGHRS and CDR2 as YFSETQ. V lost 4 bases and J lost 4; bases outside the gene matches: 4. The CDR3 is made up of 14 amino acids. In nucleotides, the CDR3 is TGCGCCAGCAGCCTGGGACAGGGGGGATACGAGCAGTACTTC. It translates to CASSLGQGGYEQYF. The entire variable domain, with the rest obtained from reference TRBV5-1 and TRBJ2-7, is as follows: KAGVTQTPRYLIKTRGQQVTLSCSPISGHRSVSWYQQTPGQGLQFLFEYFSETQRNKGNFPGRFSGRQFSNSRSEMNVSTLELGDSALYLCASSLGQGGYEQYFGPGTRLTVT.

This clone was detected a few times. The rearrangement uses TRBV7-2 and TRBJ1-4; the D is unclear. CDR3 length: 13 residues. Germline lookup yields CDR1 SGHTA and CDR2 FQGNSA. Trimming took 3 bases from V and 4 from J, leaving 6 bases between them. CDR3 sequence reads: CASSFGVNEKLFF. The DNA of the CDR3 is TGTGCCAGCAGCTTCGGTGTTAATGAAAAACTGTTTTTT.

The CDR3 here is CASSPGQDATNEKLFF. In DNA form, the CDR3 reads TGTGCCAGTAGCCCTGGACAGGACGCAACTAATGAAAAACTGTTTTTT. The V gene is TRBV19, the J gene TRBJ1-4; 7 nucleotides agree with TRBD1. V lost 6 bases to trimming and J lost 0 bases; unmatched junction nucleotides: 7. Looked up from germline, CDR1 is LNHDA and CDR2 is SQIVND (reference sequence). The CDR3 spans 16 residues.

This rearrangement joins TRBV30 to TRBJ2-2; 10 nucleotides match TRBD2. The junction had 6 bases not matched to a gene; V was cut back by 4 bases and J by 1 base. This CDR3 spans 16 amino acids. In germline, CDR1 is GTSNPN, CDR2 SVGIG (reference sequence). Here the CDR3 reads CAWKHRTSGNTGELFF. DNA for the CDR3: TGTGCCTGGAAGCATAGGACTAGCGGGAACACCGGGGAGCTGTTTTTT.

The chain has TRBV4-1 and TRBJ1-2, with D possibly TRBD1 on 5 matching bases. There are 16 residues in the CDR3. Germline lookup yields CDR1 MGHRA and CDR2 YSYEKL. V lost 3 bases to trimming and J lost 5 bases, with 19 bases between them. The DNA for the CDR3 is TGCGCCAGCAGCCAGGCTGGGGGAGGCCGGGGGTATGGCTACACCTTC. Its translation is CASSQAGGGRGYGYTF.

This chain links TRBV5-4 with TRBJ2-5, with D perhaps matching TRBD2 (6 bases). CDR3 length: 17 amino acids. V was shortened by 4 bases and J by 4 bases, with 23 bases between the two germline ends. Germline CDR1 reads SGHNT; CDR2 reads YYREEE (reference sequence). CDR3 residues: CASSKRLVGSGRETQYF. The CDR3 region has the DNA TGTGCCAGCAGCAAAAGACTAGTCGGAAGTGGGAGAGAGACCCAGTACTTC.

V and J are TRBV2 and TRBJ2-1; 7 positions match TRBD2. The CDR3 sequence is 15 residues long. After removal of 6 bases from V and 5 bases from J, the junction contained 10 bases not matched to a gene. Per germline, CDR1 SNHLY and CDR2 FYNNEI. CDR3 sequence: CASSFAGGSDNEQFF. Here the CDR3 DNA reads TGTGCCAGCAGCTTCGCCGGCGGGAGCGACAATGAGCAGTTCTTC. Supplemented by reference TRBV2 and TRBJ2-1, the full variable domain reads EPEVTQTPSHQVTQMGQEVILRCVPISNHLYFYWYRQILGQKVEFLVSFYNNEISEKSEIFDDQFSVERPDGSNFTLKIRSTKLEDSAMYFCASSFAGGSDNEQFFGPGTRLTVL.

V usage is TRBV20-1 and J usage is TRBJ2-1; no reliable D call. The CDR3 length is 11 residues. The germline V gene encodes CDR1 DFQATT and CDR2 SNEGSKA (reference sequence). Here the CDR3 reads CSAVSYNEQFF. The CDR3 DNA follows: TGCAGCGCGGTCTCCTACAATGAGCAGTTCTTC.